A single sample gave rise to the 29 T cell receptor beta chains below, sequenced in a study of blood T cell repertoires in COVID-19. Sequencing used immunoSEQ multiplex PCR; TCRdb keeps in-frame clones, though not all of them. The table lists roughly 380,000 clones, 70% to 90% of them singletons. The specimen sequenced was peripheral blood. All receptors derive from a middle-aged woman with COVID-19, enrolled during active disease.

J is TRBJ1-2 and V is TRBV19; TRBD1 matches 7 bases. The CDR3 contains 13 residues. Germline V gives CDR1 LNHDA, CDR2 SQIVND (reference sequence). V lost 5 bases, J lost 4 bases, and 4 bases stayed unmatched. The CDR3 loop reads CASSRTGVYGYTF. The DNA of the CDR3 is TGTGCCAGTAGTCGTACAGGGGTCTATGGCTACACCTTC. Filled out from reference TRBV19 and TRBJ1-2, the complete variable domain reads DGGITQSPKYLFRKEGQNVTLSCEQNLNHDAMYWYRQDPGQGLRLIYYSQIVNDFQKGDIAEGYSVSREKKESFPLTVTSAQKNPTAFYLCASSRTGVYGYTFGSGTRLTVV.

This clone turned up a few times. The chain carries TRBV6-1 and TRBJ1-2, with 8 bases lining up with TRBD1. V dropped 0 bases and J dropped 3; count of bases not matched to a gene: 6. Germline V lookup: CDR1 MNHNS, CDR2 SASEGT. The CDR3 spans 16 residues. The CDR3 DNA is TGTGCCAGCAGTGAAGCCGTGAGACAGGGGTACTATGGCTACACCTTC. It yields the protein CASSEAVRQGYYGYTF.

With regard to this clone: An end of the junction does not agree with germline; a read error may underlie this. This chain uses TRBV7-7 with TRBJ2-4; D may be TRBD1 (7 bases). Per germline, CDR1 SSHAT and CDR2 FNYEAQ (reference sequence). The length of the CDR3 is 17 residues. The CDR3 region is CASSPGGQELAKNIQYF. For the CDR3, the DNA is TGTGCTAGCAGCCCAGGGGGGCAGGAGCTAGCCAAAAACATTCAGTACTTC.

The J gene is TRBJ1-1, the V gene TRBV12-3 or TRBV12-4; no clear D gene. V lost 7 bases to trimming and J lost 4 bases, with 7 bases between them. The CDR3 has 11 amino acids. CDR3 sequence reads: CASTPFTEAFF. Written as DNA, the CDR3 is TGTGCCAGCACCCCGTTCACTGAAGCTTTCTTT.

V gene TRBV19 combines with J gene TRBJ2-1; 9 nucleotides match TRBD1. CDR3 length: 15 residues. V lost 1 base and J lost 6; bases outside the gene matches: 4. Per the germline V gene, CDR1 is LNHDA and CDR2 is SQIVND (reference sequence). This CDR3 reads CASSIADRGGNEQFF. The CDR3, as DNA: TGTGCCAGTAGTATAGCTGACAGGGGGGGCAATGAGCAGTTCTTC.

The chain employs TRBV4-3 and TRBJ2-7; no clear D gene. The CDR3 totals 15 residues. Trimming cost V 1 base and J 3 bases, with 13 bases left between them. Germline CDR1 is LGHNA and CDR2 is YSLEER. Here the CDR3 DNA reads TGCGCCAGCAGCCAAGCCCCCGACAACATCTACGAGCAGTACTTC. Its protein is CASSQAPDNIYEQYF.

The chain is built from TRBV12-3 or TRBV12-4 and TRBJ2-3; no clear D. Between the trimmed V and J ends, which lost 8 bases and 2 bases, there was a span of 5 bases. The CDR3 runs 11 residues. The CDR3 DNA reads TGTGCCAGCCAAAACACAGATACGCAGTATTTT. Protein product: CASQNTDTQYF.

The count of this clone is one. DNA of the CDR3: TGTGCCAGCTCATCAGGGGTGAACACTGAAGCTTTCTTT. As protein: CASSSGVNTEAFF. The gene calls are TRBV6-5 and TRBJ1-1, with D possibly TRBD1 on 6 matching bases. Germline loops: CDR1 MNHEY, CDR2 SVGAGI. Trimming removed 8 bases from V and 0 bases from J, with 10 bases in between. The CDR3 totals 13 residues.

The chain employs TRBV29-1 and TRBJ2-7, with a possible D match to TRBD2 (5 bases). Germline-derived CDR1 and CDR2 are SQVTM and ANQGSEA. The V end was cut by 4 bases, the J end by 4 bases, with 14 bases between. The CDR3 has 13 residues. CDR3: CSVGRGLQYEQYF. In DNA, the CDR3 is TGCAGCGTTGGGCGAGGACTTCAGTACGAGCAGTACTTC.

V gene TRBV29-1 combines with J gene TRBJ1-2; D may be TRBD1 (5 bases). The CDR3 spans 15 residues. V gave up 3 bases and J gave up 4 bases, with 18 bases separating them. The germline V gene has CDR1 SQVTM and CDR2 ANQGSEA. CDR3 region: CSVDSGAGMGYGYTF. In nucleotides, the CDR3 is TGCAGCGTTGACAGCGGGGCAGGGATGGGCTATGGCTACACCTTC. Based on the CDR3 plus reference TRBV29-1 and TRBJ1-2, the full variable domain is SAVISQKPSRDICQRGTSLTIQCQVDSQVTMMFWYRQQPGQSLTLIATANQGSEATYESGFVIDKFPISRPNLTFSTLTVSNMSPEDSSIYLCSVDSGAGMGYGYTFGSGTRLTVV.

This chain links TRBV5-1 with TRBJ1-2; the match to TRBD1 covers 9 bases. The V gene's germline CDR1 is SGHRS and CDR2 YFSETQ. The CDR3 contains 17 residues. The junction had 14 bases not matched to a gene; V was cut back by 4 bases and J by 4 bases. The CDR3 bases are TGCGCCAGCAGCCTTACCGGGACAGGGCCAGGGGGCTATGGCTACACCTTC. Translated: CASSLTGTGPGGYGYTF.

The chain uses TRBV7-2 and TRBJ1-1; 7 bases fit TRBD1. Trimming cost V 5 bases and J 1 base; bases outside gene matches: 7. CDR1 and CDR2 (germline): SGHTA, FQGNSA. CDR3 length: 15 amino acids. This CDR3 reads CASSKYRGGNTEAFF. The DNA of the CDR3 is TGTGCCAGCAGCAAGTACAGGGGCGGGAACACTGAAGCTTTCTTT.

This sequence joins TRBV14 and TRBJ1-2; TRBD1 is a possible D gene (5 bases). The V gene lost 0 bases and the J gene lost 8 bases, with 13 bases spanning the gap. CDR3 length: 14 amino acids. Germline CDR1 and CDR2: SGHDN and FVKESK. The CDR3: CASSQDGRGRGYTF. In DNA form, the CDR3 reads TGTGCCAGCAGCCAAGATGGAAGGGGTCGGGGCTACACCTTC.

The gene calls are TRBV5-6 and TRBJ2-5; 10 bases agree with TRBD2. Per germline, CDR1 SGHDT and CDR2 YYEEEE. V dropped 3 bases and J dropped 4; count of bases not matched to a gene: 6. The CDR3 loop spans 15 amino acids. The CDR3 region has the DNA TGTGCCAGCAGCTATAGGACTAGCGGAAGAGAGACCCAGTACTTC. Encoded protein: CASSYRTSGRETQYF.

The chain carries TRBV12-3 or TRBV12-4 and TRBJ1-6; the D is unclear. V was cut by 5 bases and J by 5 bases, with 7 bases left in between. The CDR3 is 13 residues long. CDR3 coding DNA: TGTGCCAGCAGTACCAGGAATAATTCACCCCTCCACTTT. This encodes CASSTRNNSPLHF.

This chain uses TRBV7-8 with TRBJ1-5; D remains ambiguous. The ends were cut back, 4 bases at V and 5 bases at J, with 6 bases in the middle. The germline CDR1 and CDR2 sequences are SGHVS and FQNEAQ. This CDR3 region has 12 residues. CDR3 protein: CASSSGDQPQHF. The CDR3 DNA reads TGTGCCAGCAGCTCCGGGGATCAGCCCCAGCATTTT.

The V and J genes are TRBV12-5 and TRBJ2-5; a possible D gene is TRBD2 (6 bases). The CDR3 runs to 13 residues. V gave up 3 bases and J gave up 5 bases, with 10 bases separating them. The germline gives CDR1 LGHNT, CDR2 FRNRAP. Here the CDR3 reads CASGFGGVETQYF. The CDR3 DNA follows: TGTGCTAGTGGTTTTGGAGGGGTGGAGACCCAGTACTTC.

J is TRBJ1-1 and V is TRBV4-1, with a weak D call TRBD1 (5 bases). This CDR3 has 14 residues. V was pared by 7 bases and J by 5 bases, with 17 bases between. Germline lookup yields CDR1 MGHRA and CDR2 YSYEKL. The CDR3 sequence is CASTGTLKGTEAFF. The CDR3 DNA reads TGCGCCAGCACCGGAACATTAAAGGGGACTGAAGCTTTCTTT.

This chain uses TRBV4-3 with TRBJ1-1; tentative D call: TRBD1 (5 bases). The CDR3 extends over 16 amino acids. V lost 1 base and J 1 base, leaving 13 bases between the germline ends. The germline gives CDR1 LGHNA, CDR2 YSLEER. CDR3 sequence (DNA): TGCGCCAGCAGCCAAGGGACAAAGGGTCCGAACACTGAAGCTTTCTTT. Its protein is CASSQGTKGPNTEAFF.

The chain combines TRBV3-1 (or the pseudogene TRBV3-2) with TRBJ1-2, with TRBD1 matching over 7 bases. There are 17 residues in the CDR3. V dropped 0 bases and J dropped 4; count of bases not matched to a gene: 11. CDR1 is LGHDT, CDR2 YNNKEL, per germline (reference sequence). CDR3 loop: CASSQDLESGQSYGYTF. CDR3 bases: TGTGCCAGCAGCCAAGATCTTGAGTCGGGACAGAGCTATGGCTACACCTTC.

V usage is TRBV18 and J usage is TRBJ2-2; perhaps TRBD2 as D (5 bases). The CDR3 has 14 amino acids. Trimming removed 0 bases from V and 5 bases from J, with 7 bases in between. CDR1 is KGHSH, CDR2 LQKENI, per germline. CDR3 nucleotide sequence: TGTGCCAGCTCACCACCGGGAGAGACCGGGGAGCTGTTTTTT. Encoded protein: CASSPPGETGELFF.

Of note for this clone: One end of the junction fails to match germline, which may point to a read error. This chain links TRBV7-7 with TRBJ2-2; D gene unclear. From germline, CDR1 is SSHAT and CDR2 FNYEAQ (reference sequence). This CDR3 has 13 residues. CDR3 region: CASSLLHTGELFF. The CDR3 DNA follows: TGTGCTAGCAGCTTACTTCACACCGGGGAGCTGTTTTTT.

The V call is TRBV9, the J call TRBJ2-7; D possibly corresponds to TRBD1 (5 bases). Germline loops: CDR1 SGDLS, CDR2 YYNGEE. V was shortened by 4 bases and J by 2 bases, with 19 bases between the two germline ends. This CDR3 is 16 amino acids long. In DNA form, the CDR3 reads TGTGCCAGCAGCCCTTCCCTAGGGGAAGGAACCTACGAGCAGTACTTC. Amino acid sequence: CASSPSLGEGTYEQYF.

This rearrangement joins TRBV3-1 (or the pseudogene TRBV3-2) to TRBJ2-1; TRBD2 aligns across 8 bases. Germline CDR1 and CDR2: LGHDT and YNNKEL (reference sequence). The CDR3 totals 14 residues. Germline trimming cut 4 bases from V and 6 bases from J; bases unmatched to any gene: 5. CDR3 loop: CASSLNGRGNEQFF. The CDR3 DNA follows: TGTGCCAGCAGCCTGAACGGGAGGGGCAATGAGCAGTTCTTC.

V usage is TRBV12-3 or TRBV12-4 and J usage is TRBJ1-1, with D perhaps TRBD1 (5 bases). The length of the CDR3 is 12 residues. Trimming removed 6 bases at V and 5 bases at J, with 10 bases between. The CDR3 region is CASRPQGTEAFF. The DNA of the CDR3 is TGTGCCAGCAGACCCCAGGGTACTGAAGCTTTCTTT.

Here the CDR3 DNA reads TGTGCCAGCAGCTTAAGGGCTAGCGGGAACACCGGGGAGCTGTTTTTT. It encodes CASSLRASGNTGELFF. The gene calls are TRBV7-9 and TRBJ2-2; 7 nucleotides align to TRBD2. Per the germline V gene, CDR1 is SEHNR and CDR2 is FQNEAQ (reference sequence). The J segment lost 1 base and the V segment lost 2 bases, leaving 4 bases of the junction unmatched. This CDR3 contains 16 residues. Looking up the rest from reference TRBV7-9 and TRBJ2-2 gives the full variable domain: DTGVSQNPRHKITKRGQNVTFRCDPISEHNRLYWYRQTLGQGPEFLTYFQNEAQLEKSRLLSDRFSAERPKGSFSTLEIQRTEQGDSAMYLCASSLRASGNTGELFFGEGSRLTVL.

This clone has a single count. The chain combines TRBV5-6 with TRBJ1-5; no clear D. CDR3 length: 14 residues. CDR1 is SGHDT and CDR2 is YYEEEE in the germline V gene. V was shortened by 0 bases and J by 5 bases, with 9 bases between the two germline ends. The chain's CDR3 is CASSLVSGDQPQHF. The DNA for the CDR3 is TGTGCCAGCAGCTTGGTCAGCGGGGATCAGCCCCAGCATTTT. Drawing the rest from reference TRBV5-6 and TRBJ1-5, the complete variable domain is DAGVTQSPTHLIKTRGQQVTLRCSPKSGHDTVSWYQQALGQGPQFIFQYYEEEERQRGNFPDRFSGHQFPNYSSELNVNALLLGDSALYLCASSLVSGDQPQHFGDGTRLSIL.

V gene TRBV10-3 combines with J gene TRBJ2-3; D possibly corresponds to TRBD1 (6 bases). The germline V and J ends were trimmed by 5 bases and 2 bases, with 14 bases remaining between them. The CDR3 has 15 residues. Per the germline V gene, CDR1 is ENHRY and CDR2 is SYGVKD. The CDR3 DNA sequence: TGTGCCATCAGTTCGGGACAAGTCTTCACAGATACGCAGTATTTT. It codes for CAISSGQVFTDTQYF.

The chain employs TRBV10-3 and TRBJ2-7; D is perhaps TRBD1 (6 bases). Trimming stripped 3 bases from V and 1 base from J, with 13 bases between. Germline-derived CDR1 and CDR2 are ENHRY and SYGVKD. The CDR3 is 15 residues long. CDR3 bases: TGTGCCATCAGTGATATTCGGACAGTTTCCTACGAGCAGTACTTC. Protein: CAISDIRTVSYEQYF.